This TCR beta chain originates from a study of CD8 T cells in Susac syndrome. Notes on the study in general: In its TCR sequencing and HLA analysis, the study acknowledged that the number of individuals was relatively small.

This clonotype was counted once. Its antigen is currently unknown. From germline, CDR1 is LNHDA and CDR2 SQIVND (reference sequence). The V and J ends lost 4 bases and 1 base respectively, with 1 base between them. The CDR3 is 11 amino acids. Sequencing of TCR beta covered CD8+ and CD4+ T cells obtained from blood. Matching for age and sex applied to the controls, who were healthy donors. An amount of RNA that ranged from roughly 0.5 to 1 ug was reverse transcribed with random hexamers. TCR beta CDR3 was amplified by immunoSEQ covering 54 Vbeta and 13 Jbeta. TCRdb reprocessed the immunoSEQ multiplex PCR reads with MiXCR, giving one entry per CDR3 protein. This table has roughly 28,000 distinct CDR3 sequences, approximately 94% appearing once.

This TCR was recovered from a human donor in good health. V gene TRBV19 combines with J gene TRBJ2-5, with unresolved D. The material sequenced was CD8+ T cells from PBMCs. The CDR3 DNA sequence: TGTGCCAGTAGTACCCAAGAGACCCAGTACTTC. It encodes CASSTQETQYF.